Listed here are 26 T cell receptor beta chains from one sample, sequenced in a study of T-cell reconstitution after alpha-beta-depleted transplantation in children. TCRbeta library construction was performed incorporating unique molecular identifiers. TCRdb recomputed calls from the PCR reads with MiXCR, one row per CDR3 protein. The sample has about 260,000 distinct CDR3 sequences, 6.5% to 9% seen once. Specimen: PBMCs, mostly from graft donor cells, collected 180 days after TCRalphabeta/CD19-depleted stem cell transplant. Source of these receptors: a male patient younger than 18 who had a stem cell transplant for acute lymphoblastic leukemia, so the T cells may come from the graft donor.

This clonotype occurred many times. The chain uses TRBV29-1 and TRBJ1-5; a possible D gene is TRBD1 (5 bases). The CDR3 covers 20 residues. Trimming pared 0 bases from V and 0 bases from J, leaving 24 bases between. Per the germline V gene, CDR1 is SQVTM and CDR2 is ANQGSEA. The CDR3 loop is CSVEDPVSGHETYSNQPQHF. CDR3 coding DNA: TGCAGCGTTGAAGATCCAGTTAGCGGACATGAAACTTATAGCAATCAGCCCCAGCATTTT. The whole variable domain, remainder taken from reference TRBV29-1 and TRBJ1-5, is SAVISQKPSRDICQRGTSLTIQCQVDSQVTMMFWYRQQPGQSLTLIATANQGSEATYESGFVIDKFPISRPNLTFSTLTVSNMSPEDSSIYLCSVEDPVSGHETYSNQPQHFGDGTRLSIL.

This clonotype was counted many times. The chain joins TRBV5-1 to TRBJ2-3; D is uncertain. Trimming left V 1 base short and J 2 bases short, with 8 bases between. The germline CDR1 and CDR2 sequences are SGHRS and YFSETQ. There are 14 residues in the CDR3. The CDR3 here is CASSLLYYTDTQYF. In DNA form, the CDR3 reads TGCGCCAGCAGCTTGCTCTATTACACAGATACGCAGTATTTT. Drawing the rest from reference TRBV5-1 and TRBJ2-3, the complete variable domain is KAGVTQTPRYLIKTRGQQVTLSCSPISGHRSVSWYQQTPGQGLQFLFEYFSETQRNKGNFPGRFSGRQFSNSRSEMNVSTLELGDSALYLCASSLLYYTDTQYFGPGTRLTVL.

The CDR3, as DNA: TGCAGGGCCCAGACTAGCGGGGCGCTCTACGAGCAGTACTTC. This sequence encodes CRAQTSGALYEQYF. The rearrangement uses TRBV20-1 and TRBJ2-7; TRBD2 aligns across 11 bases. Germline CDR1 is DFQATT and CDR2 is SNEGSKA (reference sequence). This CDR3 has 14 amino acids.

This chain uses TRBV20-1 with TRBJ2-7; 9 nucleotides line up with TRBD2. This CDR3 is built from 13 residues. The germline CDR1 and CDR2 sequences are DFQATT and SNEGSKA (reference sequence). Trimming removed 6 bases from V and 2 bases from J; junction bases left unmatched: 5. The CDR3 protein is CSALQRGAYEQYF. The CDR3 DNA reads TGCAGTGCCCTCCAGCGGGGGGCCTACGAGCAGTACTTC.

This clonotype was seen ten or more times. V and J are TRBV27 and TRBJ1-1; unclear D gene. The CDR3 has 16 residues. Germline values: CDR1 MNHEY, CDR2 SMNVEV (reference sequence). Deletions cut 2 bases from V and 3 bases from J, with 16 bases between. CDR3 DNA: TGTGCCAGCAGTTTAGGTCTCGGCCCTGGGGACACTGAAGCTTTCTTT. Translating it yields CASSLGLGPGDTEAFF.

The sample holds many counts of this clonotype. The rearrangement joins TRBV5-4 to TRBJ2-1; D gene unclear. CDR3 size: 15 residues. V lost 6 bases and J 7 bases, leaving 20 bases between the germline ends. Germline values: CDR1 SGHNT, CDR2 YYREEE (reference sequence). The CDR3 here is CASNSRSSNKNEQFF. Here the CDR3 DNA reads TGTGCCAGCAACTCAAGGAGCTCTAATAAGAATGAGCAGTTCTTC.

The genes are TRBV28 and TRBJ1-5, with D unresolved. In germline, CDR1 is MDHEN, CDR2 SYDVKM. Trimming cost V 1 base and J 3 bases, with 10 bases left between them. The CDR3 consists of 15 residues. CDR3 protein: CASSLSGDTNQPQHF. The CDR3, as DNA: TGTGCCAGCAGTTTATCTGGGGATACCAATCAGCCCCAGCATTTT.

At least ten counts were recorded for this clonotype. The rearrangement uses TRBV14 and TRBJ2-4; D not resolved. CDR3 size: 15 residues. The V and J ends lost 2 bases and 0 bases respectively, with 8 bases between them. Germline assignment: CDR1 SGHDN and CDR2 FVKESK. CDR3 sequence (DNA): TGTGCCAGCAGCCAAAATGCTCTAGCCAAAAACATTCAGTACTTC. This gives the protein CASSQNALAKNIQYF.

This clonotype showed up many times. The DNA of the CDR3 is TGTGCCAGCTCTCCGGGGAGGGAAAGGAACACTGAAGCTTTCTTT. Protein product: CASSPGRERNTEAFF. The V gene is TRBV18, the J gene TRBJ1-1, with D uncertain. The CDR3 is 15 amino acids. Trimming shortened V by 6 bases and J by 1 base, and 15 bases separated the two germline ends. Germline values: CDR1 KGHSH, CDR2 LQKENI.

In this sample, this clonotype turned up many times. J is TRBJ2-6 and V is TRBV5-1, with 9 bases matching TRBD1. The length of the CDR3 is 17 residues. The V gene's germline CDR1 is SGHRS and CDR2 YFSETQ. Losses at the gene ends were 4 bases for V and 1 base for J; bases not matched to a gene: 6. CDR3 in amino acids: CASSPRQGGSGANVLTF. The CDR3 bases are TGCGCCAGCAGCCCTCGACAGGGGGGGTCTGGGGCCAACGTCCTGACTTTC.

The sample holds many counts of this clonotype. The rearrangement uses TRBV29-1 and TRBJ2-1; D unresolved. CDR3 length equals 13 residues. The germline CDR1 and CDR2 sequences are SQVTM and ANQGSEA. V was clipped by 2 bases and J by 0 bases, with 5 bases between them. The CDR3 DNA reads as TGCAGCGTTGAATCTAGCTCCTACAATGAGCAGTTCTTC. Translation: CSVESSSYNEQFF.

This clonotype has ten or more counts. The chain has TRBV4-3 and TRBJ1-2, with 9 bases identical to TRBD1. The CDR3 has 16 amino acids. Unmatched junction bases numbered 11, after V lost 4 bases and J lost 5 bases. Germline V gives CDR1 LGHNA, CDR2 YSLEER. DNA of the CDR3: TGCGCCAGCAGCCCTAGACTTGACAGGGGGGTTTATGGCTACACCTTC. Amino acids: CASSPRLDRGVYGYTF.

A remark on this clonotype: A much bigger clone sits one base away, suggesting this may be a read error. V and J are TRBV7-9 and TRBJ1-3; 7 bases align to TRBD1. CDR3 length equals 15 residues. After removal of 5 bases from V and 5 bases from J, the junction contained 9 bases not matched to a gene. The germline CDR1 and CDR2 sequences are SEHNR and FQNEAQ (reference sequence). CDR3 DNA: TGTGCCAGCAGCCCAGACAGGGAAGTAAGAAACACCATATATTTT. Translating gives CASSPDREVRNTIYF.

As to this clonotype: One junction end disagrees with the germline gene, perhaps due to a read error. The chain is built from TRBV20-1 and TRBJ1-5; the match to TRBD1 covers 10 bases. CDR1 and CDR2 (germline): DFQATT, SNEGSKA (reference sequence). There are 19 residues in the CDR3. CDR3 region: CCAREGGTGVPYSNQPQHF. In DNA, the CDR3 is TGCTGTGCTAGAGAGGGGGGGACAGGGGTCCCGTATAGCAATCAGCCCCAGCATTTT.

The sample holds many counts of this clonotype. This sequence joins TRBV5-1 and TRBJ2-6; no definite D call. CDR3 length: 12 residues. Germline CDR1 SGHRS, CDR2 YFSETQ. The V end was cut by 4 bases, the J end by 7 bases, with 6 bases between. The CDR3 bases are TGCGCCAGCAGCCTTTTCGCCAACGTCCTGACTTTC. It yields the protein CASSLFANVLTF.

In its sample, this clonotype was seen many times. The chain uses TRBV29-1 and TRBJ2-3; weak D call: TRBD2 (6 bases). V lost 3 bases and J lost 3, with 10 bases in between. The CDR3 consists of 13 residues. Germline V CDR1 and CDR2: SQVTM, ANQGSEA. CDR3 sequence: CSVEEGPTDTQYF. CDR3 sequence (DNA): TGCAGCGTTGAGGAGGGTCCGACAGATACGCAGTATTTT.

This clonotype has ten or more counts. The rearrangement joins TRBV9 to TRBJ2-5; 8 nucleotides align to TRBD2. CDR1 SGDLS and CDR2 YYNGEE come from the germline V gene. Trimming took 3 bases from V and 5 from J; bases not matched to a gene: 6. The CDR3 contains 14 residues. The CDR3 nucleotides are TGTGCCAGCAGCGCCGGGGGGGCCAAGGAGACCCAGTACTTC. The encoded protein is CASSAGGAKETQYF.

This clonotype came up many times. The rearrangement uses TRBV27 and TRBJ2-7; 9 bases map to TRBD1. Germline CDR1 is MNHEY and CDR2 is SMNVEV (reference sequence). The CDR3 is 16 amino acids. V trimming: 2 bases; J trimming: 5 bases; junction bases outside the gene matches: 10. The CDR3 reads CASSLLQGTGPHEQYF. CDR3 DNA: TGTGCCAGCAGTTTACTTCAAGGGACAGGGCCCCACGAGCAGTACTTC.

This clonotype came up many times. This sequence joins TRBV24-1 and TRBJ2-1; 9 nucleotides align to TRBD2. This CDR3 contains 14 residues. V gave up 4 bases and J gave up 8 bases; unmatched junction bases: 5. Germline V CDR1 and CDR2: KGHDR, SFDVKD. CDR3 in amino acids: CATSEREGWDEQFF. CDR3 nucleotides: TGTGCCACCAGTGAGCGGGAGGGCTGGGATGAGCAGTTCTTC.

The table lists this clonotype with many counts. The chain links TRBV7-3 to TRBJ2-1; possibly TRBD1 or TRBD2 for D (5 bases each). The V end was cut by 3 bases, the J end by 0 bases, with 15 bases between. CDR1 and CDR2 from the germline V gene are SGHTA and FQGTGA. This CDR3 region has 17 residues. In nucleotides, the CDR3 is TGTGCCAGCAGCTTCTATGGGCCAGGGAGCTCCTACAATGAGCAGTTCTTC. This gives the protein CASSFYGPGSSYNEQFF.

This clonotype occurred many times. The CDR3 DNA follows: TGTGCCAGCTCACCACAAGAACTAGCGGGTCTGTACCAAGAGACCCAGTACTTC. Protein sequence: CASSPQELAGLYQETQYF. The chain employs TRBV18 and TRBJ2-5; 9 nucleotides line up with TRBD2. The CDR3 consists of 18 residues. Germline lookup yields CDR1 KGHSH and CDR2 LQKENI. The V segment lost 1 base and the J segment 0 bases; nucleotides outside the gene matches: 9.

This clonotype was seen at least ten times. This chain connects TRBV29-1 to TRBJ2-5; 9 bases are a match to TRBD1. This CDR3 comprises 16 residues. Germline V lookup: CDR1 SQVTM, CDR2 ANQGSEA. V lost 4 bases and J lost 9; bases outside the gene matches: 18. The DNA for the CDR3 is TGCAGCGTTGGGAGCGGACAGGGGCGAATTAGCGCGCCCCAGTACTTC. Amino acids: CSVGSGQGRISAPQYF.

This clonotype occurred many times. The genes are TRBV12-3 or TRBV12-4 and TRBJ1-5, with TRBD1 identical over 8 bases. J gave up 4 bases and V 7 bases, and 6 bases lay outside the gene matches. This CDR3 region has 14 residues. The CDR3 sequence is CASTPDRGNQPQHF. The CDR3 nucleotides read TGTGCCAGCACCCCTGACAGGGGAAATCAGCCCCAGCATTTT.

This clonotype showed up many times. The genes are TRBV7-8 and TRBJ1-5; TRBD1 aligns across 8 bases. This CDR3 comprises 15 residues. With V trimmed by 5 bases and J by 4 bases, 7 bases remained unmatched. The germline V gene has CDR1 SGHVS and CDR2 FQNEAQ. As DNA, the CDR3 is TGTGCCAGCAGCGCGGACAGGGTCCGAAATCAGCCCCAGCATTTT. This gives the protein CASSADRVRNQPQHF.

In its sample, this clonotype was seen many times. V gene TRBV10-2 combines with J gene TRBJ2-7; D is unclear. The CDR3 runs 13 residues. The germline gives CDR1 WSHSY, CDR2 SAAADI. Trimming took off 2 bases at V and 2 bases at J, with 7 bases between the two ends. The CDR3 loop is CASSEGEPYEQYF. DNA for the CDR3: TGCGCCAGCAGTGAGGGGGAACCCTACGAGCAGTACTTC.

This clonotype was observed at least ten times. The rearrangement uses TRBV20-1 and TRBJ2-5; D unclear. Germline lookup yields CDR1 DFQATT and CDR2 SNEGSKA (reference sequence). Deletions cut 5 bases from V and 5 bases from J, with 12 bases between. This CDR3 comprises 12 residues. The CDR3 nucleotides read TGCAGTGCTGAAAGATCCGTGGAGACCCAGTACTTC. It is translated as CSAERSVETQYF.